These 31 T cell receptor beta chains came from one sample sequenced in a study of blood T cell repertoires in COVID-19. The table came from immunoSEQ multiplex PCR; TCRdb's copy has only in-frame clones and leaves some out. The table includes under 300,000 clones, around four fifths detected once. Sequencing was carried out using peripheral blood. These receptors were obtained from a woman aged 60-70 years with active or convalescent COVID-19.

This chain joins TRBV5-1 and TRBJ1-1; 11 bases agree with TRBD1. The V and J ends lost 3 bases and 5 bases, in that order; junction bases with no gene match: 9. This CDR3 is 16 amino acids long. Germline CDR1 reads SGHRS; CDR2 reads YFSETQ. The CDR3 sequence is CASSSGTGGRWTEAFF. The CDR3 DNA reads as TGCGCCAGCAGCTCCGGGACAGGGGGAAGATGGACTGAAGCTTTCTTT. Filled out from reference TRBV5-1 and TRBJ1-1, the complete variable domain reads KAGVTQTPRYLIKTRGQQVTLSCSPISGHRSVSWYQQTPGQGLQFLFEYFSETQRNKGNFPGRFSGRQFSNSRSEMNVSTLELGDSALYLCASSSGTGGRWTEAFFGQGTRLTVV.

This sequence joins TRBV7-9 and TRBJ1-1, with a tentative D call TRBD1 (5 bases). This CDR3 region has 14 residues. The germline V and J ends were trimmed by 5 bases and 3 bases, with 13 bases remaining between them. The V gene's germline CDR1 is SEHNR and CDR2 FQNEAQ (reference sequence). This chain's CDR3 is CASSGDSYYTEAFF. DNA of the CDR3: TGTGCCAGCAGCGGAGACAGTTATTACACTGAAGCTTTCTTT.

This clone appeared a single time. The J gene is TRBJ1-6, the V gene TRBV28, with D unresolved. The ends were cut back, 8 bases at V and 6 bases at J, with 8 bases in the middle. There are 12 residues in the CDR3. The V gene's germline CDR1 is MDHEN and CDR2 SYDVKM. CDR3 protein: CASWSGNSPLHF. CDR3 nucleotide sequence: TGTGCCAGCTGGAGTGGTAATTCACCCCTCCACTTT.

DNA of the CDR3: TGTGCCAGCAGTGAAGTCTGGCTAGCGGGACCCAATGAGCAGTTCTTC. Encoded protein: CASSEVWLAGPNEQFF. The chain employs TRBV6-1 and TRBJ2-1, with 9 positions matching TRBD2. V shed 1 base and J 6 bases; nucleotides not matched to a gene: 7. The CDR3 contains 16 residues. The V gene's germline CDR1 is MNHNS and CDR2 SASEGT.

The V and J genes are TRBV18 and TRBJ1-4; TRBD1 matches at 7 bases. Per germline, CDR1 KGHSH and CDR2 LQKENI. This CDR3 is 14 amino acids long. V was pared by 3 bases and J by 5 bases, with 3 bases of the junction left unmatched. The CDR3 DNA reads TGTGCCAGCTCACCTGAGACAGGGAATGAAAAACTGTTTTTT. This encodes CASSPETGNEKLFF.

The CDR3 reads CASSQGGGINEQFF. The CDR3 nucleotides are TGTGCCAGCAGCCAAGGGGGCGGGATCAATGAGCAGTTCTTC. This chain uses TRBV14 with TRBJ2-1; TRBD2 might be the D (6 bases). This CDR3 comprises 14 residues. The V end lost 1 base, the J end lost 6 bases, and 10 bases lay between the germline ends. Per the germline V gene, CDR1 is SGHDN and CDR2 is FVKESK.

J is TRBJ1-2 and V is TRBV20-1; 12 nucleotides match TRBD1. Germline CDR1 and CDR2: DFQATT and SNEGSKA (reference sequence). This CDR3 is 14 amino acids long. V lost 3 bases and J lost 4; bases outside the gene matches: 3. The CDR3 here is CSASGTGGFYGYTF. In nucleotides, the CDR3 is TGCAGTGCTAGTGGGACAGGGGGCTTCTATGGCTACACCTTC.

J is TRBJ2-7 and V is TRBV3-1 (or the pseudogene TRBV3-2), with D possibly matching TRBD1 (6 bases). Germline-derived CDR1 and CDR2 are LGHDT and YNNKEL (reference sequence). The CDR3 has 15 amino acids. The V end lost 0 bases, the J end lost 5 bases, and 14 bases lay between the germline ends. DNA for the CDR3: TGTGCCAGCAGCCAAGATGTACAGGGTACCCACGAGCAGTACTTC. Amino acid sequence: CASSQDVQGTHEQYF.

V is TRBV6-2 or TRBV6-3 and J is TRBJ2-1; 8 nucleotides line up with TRBD1. The CDR3 extends over 17 amino acids. Germline V CDR1 and CDR2: MNHEY, SVGEGT. Unmatched junction bases numbered 19, after V lost 6 bases and J lost 9 bases. The CDR3 region has the DNA TGTGCCAGCAGCCCTAAACCGGGGACAGGTCGAAGTAGTGAGCAGTTCTTC. The encoded protein is CASSPKPGTGRSSEQFF.

The chain uses TRBV10-3 and TRBJ2-3; TRBD1 matches at 11 bases. The germline V gene encodes CDR1 ENHRY and CDR2 SYGVKD. The J segment lost 4 bases and the V segment lost 4 bases, leaving 7 bases of the junction unmatched. CDR3 length: 16 residues. The CDR3 loop reads CAISGGPGQGADTQYF. The DNA of the CDR3 is TGTGCCATCAGTGGGGGTCCGGGACAGGGGGCAGATACGCAGTATTTT.

This sequence joins TRBV7-8 and TRBJ1-5; D is uncertain. The CDR3 runs to 15 residues. Germline CDR1 is SGHVS and CDR2 is FQNEAQ. Trimming pared 2 bases from V and 4 bases from J, leaving 12 bases between. DNA of the CDR3: TGTGCCAGCAGCTTATATTCAACGGGGAATCAGCCCCAGCATTTT. Its protein is CASSLYSTGNQPQHF.

This sequence joins TRBV5-8 and TRBJ2-6; no clear D. This CDR3 contains 16 residues. The V gene lost 0 bases and the J gene lost 0 bases, with 7 bases spanning the gap. Germline CDR1 reads SGHTS; CDR2 reads YDEGEE. CDR3 sequence: CASSLARLSGANVLTF. The CDR3 coding sequence is TGTGCCAGCAGCTTGGCCCGTCTCTCTGGGGCCAACGTCCTGACTTTC. Supplemented by reference TRBV5-8 and TRBJ2-6, the full variable domain reads EAGVTQSPTHLIKTRGQQATLRCSPISGHTSVYWYQQALGLGLQFLLWYDEGEERNRGNFPPRFSGRQFPNYSSELNVNALELEDSALYLCASSLARLSGANVLTFGAGSRLTVL.

The chain recombines TRBV4-2 with TRBJ2-3; 10 bases agree with TRBD2. Trimming took 0 bases from V and 5 from J; bases not matched to a gene: 5. Per the germline V gene, CDR1 is LGHNA and CDR2 is YNFKEQ. The CDR3 has 16 residues. CDR3 DNA: TGTGCCAGCAGCCAAGATCTAGCGGGAGCTGTAGATACGCAGTATTTT. Amino acids: CASSQDLAGAVDTQYF.

The rearrangement uses TRBV6-6 and TRBJ1-3; 11 bases fit TRBD1. CDR1 MNHNY and CDR2 SVGAGI come from the germline V gene (reference sequence). The length of the CDR3 is 14 residues. V lost 11 bases to trimming and J lost 4 bases; unmatched junction nucleotides: 7. The CDR3 is CAAGQGAVGNTIYF. CDR3 sequence (DNA): TGTGCCGCTGGACAGGGGGCGGTAGGAAACACCATATATTTT.

The J gene is TRBJ1-4, the V gene TRBV18, with TRBD1 identical over 9 bases. The CDR3 loop spans 15 amino acids. V shed 3 bases, J shed 6 bases, and the junction held 5 bases outside the gene matches. Per germline, CDR1 KGHSH and CDR2 LQKENI. CDR3 loop: CASSPDRGGDEKLFF. As DNA, the CDR3 is TGTGCCAGCTCACCGGACAGGGGAGGGGATGAAAAACTGTTTTTT. The full variable domain, rest sourced from reference TRBV18 and TRBJ1-4, is NAGVMQNPRHLVRRRGQEARLRCSPMKGHSHVYWYRQLPEEGLKFMVYLQKENIIDESGMPKERFSAEFPKEGPSILRIQQVVRGDSAAYFCASSPDRGGDEKLFFGSGTQLSVL.

The chain has TRBV27 and TRBJ1-5; 9 nucleotides align to TRBD1. V was clipped by 5 bases and J by 3 bases; unmatched bases: 11. This CDR3 spans 17 amino acids. Germline-derived CDR1 and CDR2 are MNHEY and SMNVEV (reference sequence). CDR3: CASSPKVGTGFNQPQHF. DNA for the CDR3: TGTGCCAGCAGTCCGAAGGTCGGGACAGGGTTCAATCAGCCCCAGCATTTT.

In this sample, this clone turned up many times. The chain combines TRBV29-1 with TRBJ1-1; D is uncertain. Trimming cost V 6 bases and J 0 bases, with 8 bases left between them. The CDR3 length is 12 residues. Germline V CDR1 and CDR2: SQVTM, ANQGSEA. The CDR3 here is CSVNNMNTEAFF. CDR3 in DNA: TGCAGCGTGAATAACATGAACACTGAAGCTTTCTTT.

The J gene is TRBJ1-1, the V gene TRBV4-1; tentative D call: TRBD1 (6 bases). This CDR3 contains 16 residues. Per the germline V gene, CDR1 is MGHRA and CDR2 is YSYEKL. With 2 bases removed from V and 4 bases from J, the gap between germline ends came to 17 bases. The CDR3 DNA is TGCGCCAGCAGCCAATGGGACAAGAAGCTGGGCACTGAAGCTTTCTTT. Its protein is CASSQWDKKLGTEAFF.

Written as DNA, the CDR3 is TGTGCCAGCAGTTTATGGCGACAGGGCTATGGCTACACCTTC. Protein: CASSLWRQGYGYTF. The rearrangement links TRBV28 to TRBJ1-2, with 7 bases lining up with TRBD1. This CDR3 region has 14 residues. V lost 0 bases and J lost 4; bases outside the gene matches: 2. Germline CDR1 is MDHEN and CDR2 is SYDVKM.

The chain employs TRBV28 and TRBJ2-1, with 8 bases that match TRBD2. Per germline, CDR1 MDHEN and CDR2 SYDVKM. Losses at the gene ends were 6 bases for V and 15 bases for J; bases not matched to a gene: 10. The CDR3 is 12 residues long. The chain's CDR3 is CASSLTGGHGFF. The CDR3, as DNA: TGTGCCAGCAGCTTAACGGGGGGGCACGGGTTCTTC.

This clone showed up just once. The chain joins TRBV18 to TRBJ2-3; 7 bases fit TRBD2. CDR3 size: 16 residues. V was clipped by 8 bases and J by 1 base; unmatched bases: 12. Looked up from germline, CDR1 is KGHSH and CDR2 is LQKENI. CDR3 residues: CASVLAAGPGTDTQYF. The CDR3 bases are TGTGCCAGCGTCCTAGCGGCGGGACCAGGCACAGATACGCAGTATTTT. Looking up the rest from reference TRBV18 and TRBJ2-3 gives the full variable domain: NAGVMQNPRHLVRRRGQEARLRCSPMKGHSHVYWYRQLPEEGLKFMVYLQKENIIDESGMPKERFSAEFPKEGPSILRIQQVVRGDSAAYFCASVLAAGPGTDTQYFGPGTRLTVL.

V gene TRBV18 combines with J gene TRBJ1-1, with D possibly matching TRBD1 (6 bases). V lost 6 bases and J lost 4, with 15 bases in between. The CDR3 is made up of 14 amino acids. The V gene's germline CDR1 is KGHSH and CDR2 LQKENI. This CDR3 is CASSPSDSSTEAFF. The CDR3 DNA sequence: TGTGCCAGCTCCCCTTCGGACAGTTCCACTGAAGCTTTCTTT.

The CDR3 is CASSRQGKLTNIQYF. Written as DNA, the CDR3 is TGTGCCAGCAGCCGACAGGGGAAACTCACAAACATTCAGTACTTC. This chain links TRBV27 with TRBJ2-4, with TRBD1 identical over 8 bases. CDR3 length: 15 residues. The junction had 10 bases not matched to a gene; V was cut back by 6 bases and J by 6 bases. Germline assignment: CDR1 MNHEY and CDR2 SMNVEV (reference sequence).

The V gene is TRBV18, the J gene TRBJ2-1, with TRBD2 matching 11 bases. The J segment lost 3 bases and the V segment lost 3 bases, leaving 1 base of the junction unmatched. This CDR3 spans 15 amino acids. From germline, CDR1 is KGHSH and CDR2 LQKENI. This chain's CDR3 is CASSPTSGDYNEQFF. The DNA of the CDR3 is TGTGCCAGCTCACCGACTAGCGGGGACTACAATGAGCAGTTCTTC.

This sequence joins TRBV2 and TRBJ1-1, with D possibly being TRBD1 (5 bases). This CDR3 has 14 residues. Germline V gene data show CDR1 as SNHLY and CDR2 as FYNNEI. V was pared by 2 bases and J by 14 bases, with 21 bases between. This chain's CDR3 is CASSEIGGTGRGFF. The CDR3 nucleotides are TGTGCCAGCAGTGAAATCGGGGGGACGGGTCGTGGATTCTTT.

The V gene is TRBV18, the J gene TRBJ1-2, with TRBD1 as a possible D gene (6 bases). The CDR3 runs to 14 residues. Trimming removed 5 bases at V and 6 bases at J, with 16 bases between. Germline CDR1 KGHSH, CDR2 LQKENI. The CDR3, as DNA: TGTGCCAGCTCAGGATTGGACAGCTTCGATGGCTACACCTTC. As protein: CASSGLDSFDGYTF.

V gene TRBV11-2 combines with J gene TRBJ1-1; D possibly corresponds to TRBD1 (5 bases). The CDR3 consists of 13 residues. V was clipped by 3 bases and J by 6 bases, with 11 bases between them. The germline V gene encodes CDR1 SGHAT and CDR2 FQNNGV. Here the CDR3 reads CASSFGGRAEAFF. The CDR3 DNA reads as TGTGCCAGCAGCTTCGGGGGGAGGGCTGAAGCTTTCTTT.

The V call is TRBV18, the J call TRBJ2-3; 13 bases align to TRBD2. The CDR3 has 16 residues. Trimming cost V 3 bases and J 5 bases; bases outside gene matches: 5. Per the germline V gene, CDR1 is KGHSH and CDR2 is LQKENI. The CDR3 spells CASSPLTSGRGDTQYF. CDR3 DNA sequence: TGTGCCAGCTCACCCCTTACTAGCGGGAGGGGAGATACGCAGTATTTT. The whole variable domain, filled in from reference TRBV18 and TRBJ2-3, reads NAGVMQNPRHLVRRRGQEARLRCSPMKGHSHVYWYRQLPEEGLKFMVYLQKENIIDESGMPKERFSAEFPKEGPSILRIQQVVRGDSAAYFCASSPLTSGRGDTQYFGPGTRLTVL.

The chain links TRBV11-1 to TRBJ2-5, with D possibly matching TRBD2 (6 bases). The CDR3 has 15 amino acids. V was trimmed by 5 bases and J by 1 base, leaving 14 bases between them. CDR1 and CDR2 (germline): SGHAT, FQDESV (reference sequence). CDR3 protein: CASSPRRGPQETQYF. In DNA, the CDR3 is TGTGCCAGCAGCCCCAGGAGGGGCCCCCAAGAGACCCAGTACTTC. Combining the CDR3 with reference TRBV11-1 and TRBJ2-5 gives the whole variable domain EAEVAQSPRYKITEKSQAVAFWCDPISGHATLYWYRQILGQGPELLVQFQDESVVDDSQLPKDRFSAERLKGVDSTLKIQPAELGDSAMYLCASSPRRGPQETQYFGPGTRLLVL.

The chain uses TRBV5-1 and TRBJ1-6; unclear D gene. Germline CDR1 SGHRS, CDR2 YFSETQ. The CDR3 runs 14 residues. V was cut by 4 bases and J by 7 bases, with 12 bases left in between. CDR3 sequence: CASSPEFFNSPLHF. The CDR3 coding sequence is TGCGCCAGCAGCCCGGAGTTTTTCAATTCACCCCTCCACTTT.

J is TRBJ2-1 and V is TRBV18, with D possibly being TRBD1 (6 bases). From germline, CDR1 is KGHSH and CDR2 LQKENI. The CDR3 is made up of 14 amino acids. The ends were cut back, 4 bases at V and 3 bases at J, with 10 bases in the middle. The CDR3 loop reads CASSRNRDYNEQFF. CDR3 nucleotide sequence: TGTGCCAGCTCACGGAACAGGGACTACAATGAGCAGTTCTTC.